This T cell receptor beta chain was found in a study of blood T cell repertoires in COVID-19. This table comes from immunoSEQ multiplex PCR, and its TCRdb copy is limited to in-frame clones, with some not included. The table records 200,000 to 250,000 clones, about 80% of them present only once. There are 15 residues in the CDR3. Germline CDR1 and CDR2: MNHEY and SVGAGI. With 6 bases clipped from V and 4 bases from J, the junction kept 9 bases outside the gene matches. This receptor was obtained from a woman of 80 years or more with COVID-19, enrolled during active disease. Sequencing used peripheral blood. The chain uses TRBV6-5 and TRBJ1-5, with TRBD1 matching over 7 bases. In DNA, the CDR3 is TGTGCCAGCAGCTACGACAGGGTAGGGAATCAGCCCCAGCATTTT. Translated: CASSYDRVGNQPQHF.